Sequencing of this TCR beta chain was carried out in a study of T cell changes during pregnancy in multiple sclerosis. Only in-frame clones appear in the TCRdb table, and some are missing; sequencing was by immunoSEQ multiplex PCR. The data hold roughly 70,000 clones, with over 85% observed a single time. There are 14 residues in the CDR3. In germline, CDR1 is MDHEN, CDR2 SYDVKM. V lost 6 bases to trimming and J lost 3 bases; unmatched junction nucleotides: 5. Sequencing used peripheral blood, obtained in the third trimester of pregnancy. This chain links TRBV28 with TRBJ2-7; 10 nucleotides agree with TRBD1. This TCR derives from a female donor with multiple sclerosis, enrolled in a pregnancy study. The CDR3 spells CASSTGTGVYEQYF. In nucleotides, the CDR3 is TGTGCCAGCAGCACCGGGACAGGGGTCTACGAGCAGTACTTC.